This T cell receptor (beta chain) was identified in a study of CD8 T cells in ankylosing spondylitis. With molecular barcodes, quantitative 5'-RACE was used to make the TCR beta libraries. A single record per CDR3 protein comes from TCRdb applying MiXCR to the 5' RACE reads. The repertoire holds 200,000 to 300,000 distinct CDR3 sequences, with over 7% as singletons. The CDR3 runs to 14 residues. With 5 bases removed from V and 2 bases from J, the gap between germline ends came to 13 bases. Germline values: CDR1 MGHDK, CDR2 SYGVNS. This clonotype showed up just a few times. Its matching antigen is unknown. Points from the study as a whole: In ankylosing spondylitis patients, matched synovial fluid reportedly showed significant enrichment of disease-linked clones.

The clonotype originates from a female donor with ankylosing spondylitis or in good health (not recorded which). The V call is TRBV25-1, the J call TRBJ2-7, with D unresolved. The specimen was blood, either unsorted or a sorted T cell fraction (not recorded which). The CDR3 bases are TGTGCCAGCAGTTGGACGTGGGCTCCCTACGAGCAGTACTTC. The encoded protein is CASSWTWAPYEQYF.